Presented here are 14 T cell receptor beta chains from one specimen sequenced in a study of CXCR3-negative and CXCR3-positive naive CD8 T cells. Carrying UMI labels, the TRB cDNA libraries were prepared through 5' RACE. TCRdb re-called the 5' RACE reads; every CDR3 protein appears as one record, without DNA. The repertoire table contains roughly 24,000 distinct CDR3 sequences. The sequenced material came from naive CXCR3- CD8+ T cells from blood. Indicated subset: CD45RO-CCR7+CD27+CD95- naive CD8+ T cells lacking CXCR3 (TNR3-). These TCRs come from a human donor in good health. Some clones in this sample may be carry-over from other donors' samples.

The rearrangement uses TRBV7-2 and TRBJ2-1. The CDR3 consists of 16 residues. Germline V gene data show CDR1 as SGHTA and CDR2 as FQGNSA. CDR3 region: CASSHSVGVAYNEQFF.

The chain links TRBV10-2 to TRBJ2-1; TCRdb names TRBD2, which stays unverified in the absence of DNA. Germline V gene lookup returns CDR1 WSHSY and CDR2 SAAADI. The length of the CDR3 is 16 residues. This CDR3 reads CASSPVSLAPYNEQFF.

Measured by frequency, this clonotype is medium-sized (0.01 to 0.1%). The chain employs TRBV3-1 and TRBJ1-1. CDR3 length: 13 amino acids. The germline V gene encodes CDR1 LGHDT and CDR2 YNNKEL (reference sequence). The CDR3 region is CASSQDESPGAFF.

The V gene is TRBV20-1, the J gene TRBJ2-3. The germline gives CDR1 DFQATT, CDR2 SNEGSKA (reference sequence). This CDR3 contains 13 residues. CDR3 protein: CSAASFNTDTQYF.

This sequence joins TRBV25-1 and TRBJ2-7; TCRdb lists TRBD1, though no DNA is available to test this call. Germline V gene lookup returns CDR1 MGHDK and CDR2 SYGVNS. The CDR3 length is 15 residues. CDR3 amino acids: CASSEGGGVTYEQYF.

The chain links TRBV2 to TRBJ2-2; TCRdb names TRBD2, which stays unverified in the absence of DNA. The CDR3 runs 17 residues. Germline loops: CDR1 SNHLY, CDR2 FYNNEI. CDR3 amino acids: CASLSSGRYMHTGELFF.

V gene TRBV28 combines with J gene TRBJ2-5. Germline V gives CDR1 MDHEN, CDR2 SYDVKM. This CDR3 spans 13 amino acids. This chain's CDR3 is CASNQVNQETQYF. Full variable domain (remainder filled in from reference TRBV28 and TRBJ2-5): DVKVTQSSRYLVKRTGEKVFLECVQDMDHENMFWYRQDPGLGLRLIYFSYDVKMKEKGDIPEGYSVSREKKERFSLILESASTNQTSMYLCASNQVNQETQYFGPGTRLLVL.

This sequence joins TRBV6-1 and TRBJ2-7. The CDR3 spans 13 residues. Germline V gene lookup returns CDR1 MNHNS and CDR2 SASEGT. The CDR3 loop is CASSERGTYEQYF.

By frequency, this clonotype registers medium-sized. The V call is TRBV4-3, the J call TRBJ1-1; checking the TCRdb D call of TRBD1 is not possible without DNA. The CDR3 consists of 15 residues. Germline CDR1 is LGHNA and CDR2 is YSLEER. The CDR3 region is CASSKDAGEPAEAFF.

The chain recombines TRBV4-3 with TRBJ2-5; TCRdb gives TRBD1 as the D gene, but with no DNA this cannot be confirmed. Germline V gene sequence: CDR1 LGHNA, CDR2 YSLEER. The CDR3 is made up of 15 amino acids. CDR3 sequence reads: CASSQGAGTPGAQYF.

Measured by frequency, this clonotype is medium-sized (0.01 to 0.1%). V usage is TRBV12-3 or TRBV12-4 and J usage is TRBJ1-3; TCRdb gives TRBD1 as the D gene, but with no DNA this cannot be confirmed. The CDR3 length is 16 residues. The CDR3 reads CASSLQGPSSGNTIYF.

V and J are TRBV20-1 and TRBJ1-4; TCRdb's D call of TRBD1 is untestable without DNA. Germline assignment: CDR1 DFQATT and CDR2 SNEGSKA (reference sequence). The length of the CDR3 is 15 residues. The CDR3 sequence is CSARVFGQGSEKLFF.

This rearrangement joins TRBV7-3 to TRBJ2-1. Per the germline V gene, CDR1 is SGHTA and CDR2 is FQGTGA. CDR3 length equals 16 residues. The CDR3 loop is CASSLTSAGYGNEQFF.

The rearrangement links TRBV15 to TRBJ2-5; the D call from TCRdb, TRBD1, cannot be confirmed without DNA. Germline CDR1 and CDR2: LNHNV and YYDKDF (reference sequence). The length of the CDR3 is 13 residues. CDR3: CATSWDRQETQYF. The full variable domain, in which reference TRBV15 and TRBJ2-5 provide the parts outside the CDR3, is DAMVIQNPRYQVTQFGKPVTLSCSQTLNHNVMYWYQQKSSQAPKLLFHYYDKDFNNEADTPDNFQSRRPNTSFCFLDIRSPGLGDTAMYLCATSWDRQETQYFGPGTRLLVL.